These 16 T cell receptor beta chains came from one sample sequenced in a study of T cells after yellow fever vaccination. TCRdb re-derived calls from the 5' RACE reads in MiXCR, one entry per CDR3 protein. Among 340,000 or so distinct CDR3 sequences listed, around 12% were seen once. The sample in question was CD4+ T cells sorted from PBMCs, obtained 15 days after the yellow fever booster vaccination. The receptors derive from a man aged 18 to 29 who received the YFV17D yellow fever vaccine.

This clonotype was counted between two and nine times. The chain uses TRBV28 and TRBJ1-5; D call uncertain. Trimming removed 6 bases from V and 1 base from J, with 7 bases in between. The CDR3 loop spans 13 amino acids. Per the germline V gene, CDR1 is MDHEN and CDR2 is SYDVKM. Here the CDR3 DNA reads TGTGCCAGCAGCCGATTCAGCAATCAGCCCCAGCATTTT. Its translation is CASSRFSNQPQHF.

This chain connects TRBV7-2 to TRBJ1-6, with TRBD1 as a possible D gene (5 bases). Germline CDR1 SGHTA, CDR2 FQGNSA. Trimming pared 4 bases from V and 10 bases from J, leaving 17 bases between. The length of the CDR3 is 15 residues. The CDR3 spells CASSSAEEGRSPLHF. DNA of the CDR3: TGTGCCAGCAGCTCAGCCGAGGAGGGGCGATCACCCCTCCACTTT. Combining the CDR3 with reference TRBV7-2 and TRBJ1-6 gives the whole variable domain GAGVSQSPSNKVTEKGKDVELRCDPISGHTALYWYRQSLGQGLEFLIYFQGNSAPDKSGLPSDRFSAERTGGSVSTLTIQRTQQEDSAVYLCASSSAEEGRSPLHFGNGTRLTVT.

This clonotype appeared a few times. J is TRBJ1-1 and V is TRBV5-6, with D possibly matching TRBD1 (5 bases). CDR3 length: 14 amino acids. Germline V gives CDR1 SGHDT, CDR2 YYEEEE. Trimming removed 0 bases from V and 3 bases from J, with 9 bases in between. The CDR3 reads CASSLGLGDTEAFF. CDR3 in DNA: TGTGCCAGCAGCTTGGGACTAGGGGACACTGAAGCTTTCTTT.

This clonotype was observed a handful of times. The CDR3 coding sequence is TGTGCCAGCAGCAGAATGACAGGGGCGACAAACTATGGCTACACCTTC. Its protein product is CASSRMTGATNYGYTF. V and J are TRBV7-9 and TRBJ1-2, with TRBD1 matching 8 bases. V trimming: 5 bases; J trimming: 2 bases; junction bases outside the gene matches: 10. The germline CDR1 and CDR2 sequences are SEHNR and FQNEAQ (reference sequence). This CDR3 spans 16 amino acids.

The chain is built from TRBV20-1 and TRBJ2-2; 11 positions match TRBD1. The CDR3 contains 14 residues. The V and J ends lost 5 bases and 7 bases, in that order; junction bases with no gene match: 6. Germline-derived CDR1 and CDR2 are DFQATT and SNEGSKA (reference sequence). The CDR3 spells CSASGQGVFGELFF. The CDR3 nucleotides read TGCAGTGCTTCGGGACAGGGGGTCTTCGGGGAGCTGTTTTTT.

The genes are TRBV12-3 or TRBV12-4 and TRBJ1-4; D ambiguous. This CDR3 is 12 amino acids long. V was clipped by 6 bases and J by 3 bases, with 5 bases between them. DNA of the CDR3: TGTGCCAGCAGGTTGGCTAATGAAAAACTGTTTTTT. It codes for CASRLANEKLFF.

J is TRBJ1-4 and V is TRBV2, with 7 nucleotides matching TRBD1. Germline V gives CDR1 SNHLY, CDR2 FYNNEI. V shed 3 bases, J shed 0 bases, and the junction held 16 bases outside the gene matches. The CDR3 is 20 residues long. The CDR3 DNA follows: TGTGCCAGCAGTGACCCCTCAGATGACAGGGTCCTTGCAACTAATGAAAAACTGTTTTTT. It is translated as CASSDPSDDRVLATNEKLFF.

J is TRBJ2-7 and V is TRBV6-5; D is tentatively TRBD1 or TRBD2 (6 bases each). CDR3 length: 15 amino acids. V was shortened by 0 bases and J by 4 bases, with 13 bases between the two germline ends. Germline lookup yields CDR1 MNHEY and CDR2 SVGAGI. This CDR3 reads CASSYSIGGQYEQYV. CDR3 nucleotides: TGTGCCAGCAGTTACTCGATTGGGGGGCAGTACGAGCAGTACGTC.

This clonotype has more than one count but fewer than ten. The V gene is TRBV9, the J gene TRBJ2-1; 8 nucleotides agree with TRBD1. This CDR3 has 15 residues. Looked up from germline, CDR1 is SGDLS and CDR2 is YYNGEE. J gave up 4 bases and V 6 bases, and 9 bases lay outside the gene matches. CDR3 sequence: CASTSGTGLYNEQFF. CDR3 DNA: TGTGCCAGCACCTCCGGGACAGGACTATACAATGAGCAGTTCTTC.

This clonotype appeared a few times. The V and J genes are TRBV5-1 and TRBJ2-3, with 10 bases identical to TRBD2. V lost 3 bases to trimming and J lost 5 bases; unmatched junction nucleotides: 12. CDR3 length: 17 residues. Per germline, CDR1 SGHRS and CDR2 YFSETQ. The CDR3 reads CASSYSSSGGAGDTQYF. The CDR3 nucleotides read TGCGCCAGCAGCTACAGTAGCAGCGGGGGGGCCGGAGATACGCAGTATTTT.

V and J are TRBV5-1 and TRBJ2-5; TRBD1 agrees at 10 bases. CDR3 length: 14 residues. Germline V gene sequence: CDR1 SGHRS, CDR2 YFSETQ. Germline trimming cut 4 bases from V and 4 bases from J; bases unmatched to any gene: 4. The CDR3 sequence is CASSQTGGVETQYF. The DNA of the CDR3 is TGCGCCAGCAGCCAGACAGGGGGCGTAGAGACCCAGTACTTC.

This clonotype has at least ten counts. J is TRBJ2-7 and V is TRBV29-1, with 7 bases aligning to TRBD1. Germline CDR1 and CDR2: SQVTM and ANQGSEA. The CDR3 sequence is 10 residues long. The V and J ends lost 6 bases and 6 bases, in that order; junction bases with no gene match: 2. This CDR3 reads CSVDRREQYF. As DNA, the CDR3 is TGCAGCGTGGACAGGCGCGAGCAGTACTTC.

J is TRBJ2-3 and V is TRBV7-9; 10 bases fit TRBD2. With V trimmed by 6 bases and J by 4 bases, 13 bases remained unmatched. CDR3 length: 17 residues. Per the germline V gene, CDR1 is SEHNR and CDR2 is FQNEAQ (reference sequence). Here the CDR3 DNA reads TGTGCCAGCAGTCGACCACCTAGCGGGGGAAAATCAGATACGCAGTATTTT. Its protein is CASSRPPSGGKSDTQYF.

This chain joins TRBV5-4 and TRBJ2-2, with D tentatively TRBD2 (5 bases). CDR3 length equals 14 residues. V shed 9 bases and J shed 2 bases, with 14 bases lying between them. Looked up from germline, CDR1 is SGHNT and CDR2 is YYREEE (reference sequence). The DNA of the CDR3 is TGTGCCACCCGCGCGGGTCTTAACACCGGGGAGCTGTTTTTT. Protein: CATRAGLNTGELFF.

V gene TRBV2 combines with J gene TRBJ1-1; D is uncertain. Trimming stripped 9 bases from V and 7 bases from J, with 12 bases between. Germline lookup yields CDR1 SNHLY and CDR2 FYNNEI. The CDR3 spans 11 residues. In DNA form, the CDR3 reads TGTGCCAGTGACCAGACTTTTGAAGCTTTCTTT. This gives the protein CASDQTFEAFF. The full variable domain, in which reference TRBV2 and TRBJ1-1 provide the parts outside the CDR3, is EPEVTQTPSHQVTQMGQEVILRCVPISNHLYFYWYRQILGQKVEFLVSFYNNEISEKSEIFDDQFSVERPDGSNFTLKIRSTKLEDSAMYFCASDQTFEAFFGQGTRLTVV.

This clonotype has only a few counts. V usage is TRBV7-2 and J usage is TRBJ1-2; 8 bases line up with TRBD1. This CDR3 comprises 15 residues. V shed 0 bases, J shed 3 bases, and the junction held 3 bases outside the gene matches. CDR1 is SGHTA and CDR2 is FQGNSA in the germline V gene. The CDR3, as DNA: TGTGCCAGCAGCTTAGCCGGACAGGGATACTATGGCTACACCTTC. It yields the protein CASSLAGQGYYGYTF.